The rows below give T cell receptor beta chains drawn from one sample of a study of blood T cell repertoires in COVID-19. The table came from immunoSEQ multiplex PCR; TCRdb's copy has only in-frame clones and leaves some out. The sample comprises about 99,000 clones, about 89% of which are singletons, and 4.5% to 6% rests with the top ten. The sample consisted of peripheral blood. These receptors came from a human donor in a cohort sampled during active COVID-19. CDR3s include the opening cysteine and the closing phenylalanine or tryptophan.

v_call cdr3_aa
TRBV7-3 CASSPIRRGKTDANTGELFF
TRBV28 CASSPAGRNTGELFF
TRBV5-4 CASSLDRGNTEAFF
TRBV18 CASSPLAGAGANEQFF
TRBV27 CASSTGTGGAETQYF
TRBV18 CASSRLDRNTEAFF
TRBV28 CASSSPQVRGSGEQYF
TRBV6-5 CASTRENYQPQHF
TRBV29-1 CSVESRTWNTEAFF
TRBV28 CASSFNEKLFF
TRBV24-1 CATSEAGGYEQYF
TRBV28 CASSSMPGQGWTEAFF
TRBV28 CASSGAGQGAREQYF
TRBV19 CASSTTGNYGYTF
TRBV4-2 CASSLDRIAEAFF
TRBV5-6 CASSSFNVAFF
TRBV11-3 CASSLDLRSGASDEQYF
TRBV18 CASSAGLAGLDEQFF
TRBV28 CASSFPGQGDYGYTF
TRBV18 CASSPLAGSNQPQHF
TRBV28 CASSPPTTGTILGLFGTDTQYF
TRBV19 CASELYIGNQPQHF